Following are 28 T cell receptor beta chains from one sample sequenced in a study of radiotherapy plus CTLA-4 blockade in lung cancer (dated by TCRdb to 2016 to 2018). Library method: the immunoSEQ multiplex PCR assay. TCRdb stores this immuneACCESS table with in-frame sequences only. Part of the clones is absent; in the studies checked, under half of the shortfall reflects unresolved V genes, and no reason is known for the rest. The sample yields 35,000 to 40,000 clones; 80% to 90% were counted once. The top ten constitute 20% to 25% of the sample. The sample here was peripheral blood, taken from a patient treated with radiotherapy plus ipilimumab. These receptors came from a human donor with non-small cell lung cancer whose response to radiotherapy plus ipilimumab could not be evaluated.

The chain links TRBV19 to TRBJ2-5; 7 positions match TRBD2. From germline, CDR1 is LNHDA and CDR2 SQIVND (reference sequence). The CDR3 loop spans 15 amino acids. The V and J ends lost 5 bases and 2 bases, in that order; junction bases with no gene match: 8. In DNA form, the CDR3 reads TGTGCCAGTAGTGCCCCCGGGAGGTTACAAGAGACCCAGTACTTC. Its translation: CASSAPGRLQETQYF.

V is TRBV4-3 and J is TRBJ2-2; D unclear. CDR1 is LGHNA and CDR2 is YSLEER in the germline V gene. The CDR3 is made up of 15 amino acids. V was pared by 0 bases and J by 6 bases, with 11 bases between. CDR3 loop: CASSQDYSPAGELFF. CDR3 coding DNA: TGCGCCAGCAGCCAAGATTATTCCCCTGCCGGGGAGCTGTTTTTT.

This chain joins TRBV19 and TRBJ2-1, with 9 bases matching TRBD2. J was trimmed by 5 bases and V by 0 bases; bases with no gene match: 8. Germline values: CDR1 LNHDA, CDR2 SQIVND (reference sequence). This CDR3 has 17 amino acids. The CDR3 bases are TGTGCCAGTAGTATAGATAGCGGGAGCCTTACTCACAATGAGCAGTTCTTC. It yields the protein CASSIDSGSLTHNEQFF.

The chain combines TRBV7-8 with TRBJ2-7, with 8 bases that match TRBD1. Germline-derived CDR1 and CDR2 are SGHVS and FQNEAQ. The CDR3 runs 16 residues. Trimming took 1 base from V and 5 from J; bases not matched to a gene: 10. CDR3: CASSLGGRGRVHEQYF. The CDR3, as DNA: TGTGCCAGCAGCTTAGGTGGCAGGGGGCGCGTCCACGAGCAGTACTTC.

The chain joins TRBV6-6 to TRBJ2-2; 8 nucleotides agree with TRBD2. J lost 5 bases, V lost 5 bases, and 10 bases had no gene match. The length of the CDR3 is 16 residues. CDR1 and CDR2 (germline): MNHNY, SVGAGI (reference sequence). CDR3 coding DNA: TGTGCCAGCAGTACGGGGGGGGGCCCAGGGACCGGGGAGCTGTTTTTT. It specifies CASSTGGGPGTGELFF.

The chain joins TRBV29-1 to TRBJ2-6; D may be TRBD2 (6 bases). The CDR3 totals 15 residues. Trimming stripped 1 base from V and 2 bases from J, with 9 bases between. CDR1 and CDR2 (germline): SQVTM, ANQGSEA. This CDR3 is CSVEGSGAGANVLTF. CDR3 DNA: TGCAGCGTTGAAGGGTCGGGGGCTGGGGCCAACGTCCTGACTTTC.

Turning to this clone: The junction departs from germline at one end; a sequencing error may be responsible. The CDR3 loop is CDSKLTDLPNNQPQHF. CDR3 nucleotide sequence: TGTGACAGTAAGTTGACAGATTTGCCCAATAATCAGCCCCAGCATTTT. The chain couples TRBV19 to TRBJ1-5; tentative D call: TRBD1 (5 bases). The CDR3 is made up of 16 amino acids. Germline V gene sequence: CDR1 LNHDA, CDR2 SQIVND (reference sequence).

The chain combines TRBV5-6 with TRBJ1-5, with a tentative D call TRBD1 (6 bases). The V gene's germline CDR1 is SGHDT and CDR2 YYEEEE. V gave up 3 bases and J gave up 6 bases, with 13 bases separating them. The CDR3 runs 14 residues. The CDR3, as DNA: TGTGCCAGCAGCTCCAGACAGGTTGGTCAGCCCCAGCATTTT. It is translated as CASSSRQVGQPQHF.

This CDR3 reads CASSTRRGAGGANVLTF. DNA for the CDR3: TGTGCCAGCAGTACCAGACGAGGCGCTGGTGGGGCCAACGTCCTGACTTTC. The chain couples TRBV28 to TRBJ2-6; D is unclear. Germline V gives CDR1 MDHEN, CDR2 SYDVKM. V lost 5 bases and J 3 bases, leaving 17 bases between the germline ends. The CDR3 spans 17 residues.

This chain joins TRBV4-2 and TRBJ2-3; 8 bases line up with TRBD2. In germline, CDR1 is LGHNA, CDR2 YNFKEQ. With V trimmed by 0 bases and J by 1 base, 6 bases remained unmatched. This CDR3 spans 17 amino acids. CDR3 nucleotide sequence: TGTGCCAGCAGCCAAGAACATAGCGGGGTTGGCACAGATACGCAGTATTTT. This codes for CASSQEHSGVGTDTQYF.

J is TRBJ1-2 and V is TRBV4-3; TRBD1 might be the D (5 bases). V gave up 1 base and J gave up 4 bases, with 16 bases separating them. The CDR3 runs to 16 residues. From germline, CDR1 is LGHNA and CDR2 YSLEER. The CDR3 bases are TGCGCCAGCAGCCAAGGGGGCGGGGGTTTAGTCTATGGCTACACCTTC. It translates to CASSQGGGGLVYGYTF.

The J gene is TRBJ2-2, the V gene TRBV19; TRBD2 matches 10 bases. V lost 3 bases, J lost 6 bases, and 10 bases stayed unmatched. The CDR3 has 17 residues. Germline values: CDR1 LNHDA, CDR2 SQIVND (reference sequence). The CDR3 nucleotides read TGTGCCAGTAGTATTTCAAGCGGGAGGGCCAAAGCCGGGGAGCTGTTTTTT. It specifies CASSISSGRAKAGELFF.

The V gene is TRBV5-1, the J gene TRBJ1-2; 9 bases are a match to TRBD1. From germline, CDR1 is SGHRS and CDR2 YFSETQ. V shed 4 bases, J shed 5 bases, and the junction held 15 bases outside the gene matches. This CDR3 spans 17 amino acids. The CDR3 region has the DNA TGCGCCAGCAGCCCGGAGGGGTCGGGACAGGGAAAGTATGGCTACACCTTC. Its protein product is CASSPEGSGQGKYGYTF.

This clone was observed a handful of times. The rearrangement links TRBV5-1 to TRBJ1-1; D gene ambiguous. The CDR3 runs 13 residues. Germline CDR1 is SGHRS and CDR2 is YFSETQ. Trimming shortened V by 0 bases and J by 5 bases, and 8 bases separated the two germline ends. The CDR3 nucleotides are TGCGCCAGCAGCTTGGGGGGAGAGACTGAAGCTTTCTTT. This gives the protein CASSLGGETEAFF.

The rearrangement uses TRBV5-1 and TRBJ2-3; 13 nucleotides match TRBD2. The trim removed 4 bases at V and 2 bases at J, leaving 10 bases unmatched. The length of the CDR3 is 18 residues. Per the germline V gene, CDR1 is SGHRS and CDR2 is YFSETQ. This CDR3 is CASSQGLAGDWDTDTQYF. The CDR3 bases are TGCGCCAGCAGCCAAGGACTAGCGGGGGATTGGGACACAGATACGCAGTATTTT. Using reference TRBV5-1 and TRBJ2-3 for the parts outside the CDR3, the full variable domain is KAGVTQTPRYLIKTRGQQVTLSCSPISGHRSVSWYQQTPGQGLQFLFEYFSETQRNKGNFPGRFSGRQFSNSRSEMNVSTLELGDSALYLCASSQGLAGDWDTDTQYFGPGTRLTVL.

This sequence joins TRBV4-2 and TRBJ2-3; tentative D call: TRBD1 (6 bases). V lost 5 bases and J 4 bases, leaving 13 bases between the germline ends. CDR1 is LGHNA and CDR2 is YNFKEQ in the germline V gene. The CDR3 loop spans 14 amino acids. CDR3: CASSAGQRPDTQYF. The DNA of the CDR3 is TGTGCCAGCAGCGCCGGACAGCGACCAGATACGCAGTATTTT.

The table lists this clone with a count of one. This chain links TRBV29-1 with TRBJ1-2, with D hard to call. V was clipped by 4 bases and J by 4 bases, with 7 bases between them. This CDR3 has 11 amino acids. Per the germline V gene, CDR1 is SQVTM and CDR2 is ANQGSEA. The CDR3 DNA reads TGCAGCGTTGGGTCGAGCTATGGCTACACCTTC. This translates into CSVGSSYGYTF.

This clone was observed a single time. The chain uses TRBV28 and TRBJ1-2; possibly TRBD1 for D (5 bases). CDR1 MDHEN and CDR2 SYDVKM come from the germline V gene. Trimming took 6 bases from V and 4 from J, leaving 15 bases between them. The CDR3 is 14 residues long. CDR3 in amino acids: CASSPGGRSYGYTF. The CDR3, as DNA: TGTGCCAGCAGCCCCGGGGGTAGGAGCTATGGCTACACCTTC.

The CDR3 DNA is TGTGCCAGCAGCTCAGAGCTAGGTGGCACAGATACGCAGTATTTT. Translating it yields CASSSELGGTDTQYF. The V gene is TRBV5-4, the J gene TRBJ2-3; D is ambiguous. Germline CDR1 and CDR2: SGHNT and YYREEE (reference sequence). Trimming shortened V by 3 bases and J by 1 base, and 12 bases separated the two germline ends. This CDR3 is built from 15 residues.

The chain carries TRBV19 and TRBJ1-1, with a possible D match to TRBD1 (5 bases). This CDR3 has 13 amino acids. Germline CDR1 reads LNHDA; CDR2 reads SQIVND (reference sequence). V lost 6 bases and J 4 bases, leaving 12 bases between the germline ends. This CDR3 is CASSLVQGTEAFF. CDR3 bases: TGTGCCAGTAGCTTGGTCCAGGGCACTGAAGCTTTCTTT.

The V and J genes are TRBV28 and TRBJ2-5, with D possibly TRBD2 on 5 matching bases. The CDR3 is 16 amino acids. V was pared by 6 bases and J by 2 bases, with 19 bases between. The germline V gene encodes CDR1 MDHEN and CDR2 SYDVKM. The CDR3 here is CASRESRTLVQETQYF. The CDR3 region has the DNA TGTGCCAGCAGGGAAAGCCGGACTTTAGTTCAAGAGACCCAGTACTTC. Using reference TRBV28 and TRBJ2-5 for the parts outside the CDR3, the full variable domain is DVKVTQSSRYLVKRTGEKVFLECVQDMDHENMFWYRQDPGLGLRLIYFSYDVKMKEKGDIPEGYSVSREKKERFSLILESASTNQTSMYLCASRESRTLVQETQYFGPGTRLLVL.

The V gene is TRBV6-5, the J gene TRBJ2-7; no definite D call. Trimming shortened V by 8 bases and J by 3 bases, and 8 bases separated the two germline ends. Germline V lookup: CDR1 MNHEY, CDR2 SVGAGI. The CDR3 length is 11 residues. The CDR3: CASPFVYEQYF. Written as DNA, the CDR3 is TGTGCCAGCCCCTTCGTCTACGAGCAGTACTTC.

This chain joins TRBV5-1 and TRBJ2-1; D perhaps matches TRBD2 (6 bases). With 6 bases removed from V and 6 bases from J, the gap between germline ends came to 25 bases. Germline values: CDR1 SGHRS, CDR2 YFSETQ. The CDR3 is made up of 17 amino acids. CDR3 amino acids: CASIEETGTLIGNEQFF. CDR3 coding DNA: TGCGCCAGCATCGAAGAGACCGGGACTTTAATTGGCAATGAGCAGTTCTTC.

Turning to this clone: Other DNA sequences from this sample encode an identical CDR3 as well. The CDR3 nucleotides are TGTGCCACCAGCAGAGATTTAGTAGCGGGTGAGCAGTTCTTC. Protein sequence: CATSRDLVAGEQFF. The rearrangement links TRBV15 to TRBJ2-1, with 7 bases identical to TRBD2. The length of the CDR3 is 14 residues. Germline CDR1 and CDR2: LNHNV and YYDKDF (reference sequence). J was trimmed by 9 bases and V by 0 bases; bases with no gene match: 5.

V and J are TRBV9 and TRBJ2-3; 8 nucleotides align to TRBD2. The CDR3 loop spans 16 amino acids. V shed 3 bases, J shed 2 bases, and the junction held 8 bases outside the gene matches. The V gene's germline CDR1 is SGDLS and CDR2 YYNGEE. The chain's CDR3 is CASSAGGTSITDTQYF. CDR3 DNA sequence: TGTGCCAGCAGCGCCGGCGGGACTAGTATCACAGATACGCAGTATTTT. Based on the CDR3 plus reference TRBV9 and TRBJ2-3, the full variable domain is DSGVTQTPKHLITATGQRVTLRCSPRSGDLSVYWYQQSLDQGLQFLIQYYNGEERAKGNILERFSAQQFPDLHSELNLSSLELGDSALYFCASSAGGTSITDTQYFGPGTRLTVL.

The V gene is TRBV18, the J gene TRBJ2-6; TRBD1 might be the D (6 bases). Deletions cut 3 bases from V and 2 bases from J, with 8 bases between. Germline V lookup: CDR1 KGHSH, CDR2 LQKENI. CDR3 length: 15 amino acids. CDR3 sequence reads: CASSPQGTGANVLTF. CDR3 sequence (DNA): TGTGCCAGCTCACCCCAGGGGACTGGGGCCAACGTCCTGACTTTC.

The V call is TRBV28, the J call TRBJ2-1; D is undetermined. This CDR3 spans 11 amino acids. Germline V CDR1 and CDR2: MDHEN, SYDVKM. Trimming stripped 6 bases from V and 8 bases from J, with 8 bases between. The CDR3 DNA reads as TGTGCCAGCAGAGTTCGCGATGAGCAGTTCTTC. This codes for CASRVRDEQFF.

The chain is built from TRBV7-2 and TRBJ2-5; D unclear. The J call is in doubt because the DNA end fits TRBJ2-7 better. The CDR3 length is 13 residues. Looked up from germline, CDR1 is SGHTA and CDR2 is FQGNSA. In nucleotides, the CDR3 is TGTGCCAGCAGCTTAGAACCTCCCTACGAGCAGTACTTC. Its protein product is CASSLEPPYEQYF.